Below are 28 T cell receptor beta chains sequenced from a single sample in a study of T cell repertoires in cytomegalovirus infection. TCRdb reanalysed the reads using MiXCR and keeps one entry per CDR3 protein. The sample includes more than 650,000 distinct CDR3 sequences, 35% to 40% of them seen just once. What was sequenced was PBMCs. The receptors were gathered from a human donor in good health (CMV status not recorded). Some clones in this sample may be carry-over from other donors' samples.

V is TRBV28 and J is TRBJ1-5; D not resolved. Germline V CDR1 and CDR2: MDHEN, SYDVKM. V was shortened by 3 bases and J by 1 base, with 10 bases between the two germline ends. CDR3 length: 15 residues. The CDR3 nucleotides read TGTGCCAGCAGTTTGCGTCCATTGAGCAATCAGCCCCAGCATTTT. Its protein is CASSLRPLSNQPQHF.

The chain recombines TRBV24-1 with TRBJ1-4, with 7 bases that match TRBD1. The trim removed 1 base at V and 8 bases at J, leaving 21 bases unmatched. The CDR3 is 20 amino acids. The germline gives CDR1 KGHDR, CDR2 SFDVKD. The CDR3 DNA follows: TGTGCCACCAGTGATTTTTCATTCCGGGACAGAATAAATTTTGACGAAAAACTGTTTTTT. Encoded protein: CATSDFSFRDRINFDEKLFF.

The V and J genes are TRBV10-3 and TRBJ2-7, with 12 bases matching TRBD2. This CDR3 region has 13 residues. Trimming took 8 bases from V and 7 from J; bases not matched to a gene: 6. Germline V CDR1 and CDR2: ENHRY, SYGVKD. CDR3 nucleotide sequence: TGTGCCATCCGACTAGCGGGGGAGGGAGAGCAGTACTTC. This sequence encodes CAIRLAGEGEQYF.

This clonotype has more than one count but fewer than ten. V gene TRBV25-1 combines with J gene TRBJ2-2; D remains unclear. This CDR3 has 14 residues. Looked up from germline, CDR1 is MGHDK and CDR2 is SYGVNS. Trimming stripped 8 bases from V and 3 bases from J, with 13 bases between. This CDR3 is CASGSRAYTGELFF. Here the CDR3 DNA reads TGTGCCAGCGGTAGCCGGGCCTACACCGGGGAGCTGTTTTTT.

This clonotype appeared a few times. In DNA form, the CDR3 reads TGTGCCAGCAGCTTAGCGGGGCCCTATGGCTACACCTTC. The encoded protein is CASSLAGPYGYTF. The genes are TRBV7-6 and TRBJ1-2; D may be TRBD1 (5 bases). CDR3 length equals 13 residues. CDR1 and CDR2 from the germline V gene are SGHVS and FNYEAQ. V dropped 0 bases and J dropped 4 bases, with 6 bases sitting between them.

The rearrangement uses TRBV5-6 and TRBJ1-1; D perhaps matches TRBD1 (5 bases). The CDR3 is 13 residues long. Germline V gives CDR1 SGHDT, CDR2 YYEEEE. V lost 4 bases to trimming and J lost 7 bases, with 14 bases between them. The CDR3 spells CASSPVGVIEAFF. Here the CDR3 DNA reads TGTGCCAGCAGCCCTGTGGGGGTGATTGAAGCTTTCTTT.

This clonotype showed up just a few times. This chain connects TRBV11-2 to TRBJ1-3; TRBD1 matches at 8 bases. The germline V gene has CDR1 SGHAT and CDR2 FQNNGV. This CDR3 comprises 15 residues. Losses at the gene ends were 5 bases for V and 4 bases for J; bases not matched to a gene: 7. CDR3 residues: CASSPQGAKGNTIYF. The CDR3 DNA is TGTGCCAGCAGCCCCCAGGGGGCAAAGGGAAACACCATATATTTT.

This clonotype has only a few counts. The genes are TRBV28 and TRBJ2-4; 13 nucleotides line up with TRBD2. V shed 6 bases, J shed 1 base, and the junction held 12 bases outside the gene matches. Germline V gives CDR1 MDHEN, CDR2 SYDVKM. The CDR3 consists of 19 residues. The CDR3 reads CASRPWTSGSSFAKNIQYF. In DNA form, the CDR3 reads TGTGCCAGCAGGCCATGGACTAGCGGGAGCAGTTTCGCCAAAAACATTCAGTACTTC.

The genes are TRBV5-1 and TRBJ1-6; D is possibly TRBD1 (5 bases). Trimming cost V 3 bases and J 6 bases, with 13 bases left between them. The CDR3 consists of 15 residues. Germline V lookup: CDR1 SGHRS, CDR2 YFSETQ. CDR3 loop: CASSWLGGGNSPLHF. The CDR3 nucleotides read TGCGCCAGCAGCTGGTTGGGGGGTGGTAATTCACCCCTCCACTTT.

Details on this clonotype: This sequence may be a read error, since a much larger clone differs from it by one base. The rearrangement joins TRBV7-9 to TRBJ2-7; D uncertain. Looked up from germline, CDR1 is SEHNR and CDR2 is FQNEAQ (reference sequence). This CDR3 region has 13 residues. The CDR3 nucleotides are TGTGACAGCAGCTTAGGAATCACCTACGAGCAGTACTTC. This codes for CDSSLGITYEQYF.

The gene calls are TRBV9 and TRBJ2-1, with D maybe TRBD2 (6 bases). Germline V CDR1 and CDR2: SGDLS, YYNGEE. V lost 0 bases and J 4 bases, leaving 20 bases between the germline ends. The CDR3 is 18 amino acids. This CDR3 is CASSVAGTGQVGYNEQFF. The CDR3 DNA reads TGTGCCAGCAGCGTAGCGGGGACTGGCCAGGTTGGGTACAATGAGCAGTTCTTC.

This clonotype was seen repeatedly, ten times or more. V is TRBV7-8 and J is TRBJ1-4; D unresolved. This CDR3 comprises 14 residues. V lost 2 bases and J lost 6, with 10 bases in between. Germline lookup yields CDR1 SGHVS and CDR2 FQNEAQ. The CDR3 bases are TGTGCCAGCAGCTTATCGGAGAGGGATGAAAAACTGTTTTTT. As protein: CASSLSERDEKLFF.

This rearrangement joins TRBV2 to TRBJ2-7, with TRBD2 matching 7 bases. This CDR3 is 15 amino acids long. After removal of 4 bases from V and 1 base from J, the junction contained 7 bases not matched to a gene. CDR1 SNHLY and CDR2 FYNNEI come from the germline V gene. CDR3 sequence reads: CASSAAREGSYEQYF. CDR3 DNA sequence: TGTGCCAGCAGTGCGGCCAGGGAGGGATCCTACGAGCAGTACTTC.

This clonotype has just a few counts. The chain couples TRBV6-1 to TRBJ2-1; 7 nucleotides align to TRBD2. The junction had 9 bases not matched to a gene; V was cut back by 6 bases and J by 4 bases. CDR1 and CDR2 from the germline V gene are MNHNS and SASEGT. The CDR3 spans 15 residues. CDR3 loop: CASRPLAAIYNEQFF. CDR3 DNA sequence: TGTGCCAGCAGACCCCTAGCGGCAATATACAATGAGCAGTTCTTC.

This clonotype showed up just a few times. The CDR3 coding sequence is TGTGCCAGCAGTGAAAGACAGGGCACCTACGAGCAGTACTTC. Translating it yields CASSERQGTYEQYF. The J gene is TRBJ2-7, the V gene TRBV25-1, with 7 bases matching TRBD1. The CDR3 extends over 14 amino acids. Germline trimming cut 2 bases from V and 2 bases from J; bases unmatched to any gene: 3. Germline V gene data show CDR1 as MGHDK and CDR2 as SYGVNS.

This chain connects TRBV6-5 to TRBJ1-3; D gene ambiguous. V lost 0 bases and J 5 bases, leaving 5 bases between the germline ends. The CDR3 is 13 amino acids. The germline gives CDR1 MNHEY, CDR2 SVGAGI. The CDR3 DNA reads TGTGCCAGCAGTTACTCCAGCCGAAACACCATATATTTT. Amino acids: CASSYSSRNTIYF.

Notes on this clonotype: Its ends do not fully match the called genes, so a read error is possible. The chain has TRBV4-1 and TRBJ2-7; D not certain. Germline assignment: CDR1 MGHRA and CDR2 YSYEKL. CDR3 length equals 14 residues. CDR3 loop: CASSQGSNSYGQYF. The CDR3 DNA sequence: TGCGCCAGCAGCCAAGGGTCCAACTCCTACGGGCAGTACTTC.

The chain recombines TRBV6-2 or TRBV6-3 with TRBJ1-6; no definite D call. V lost 0 bases, J lost 9 bases, and 15 bases lay in between. Germline values: CDR1 MNHEY, CDR2 SVGEGT. This CDR3 is built from 16 residues. In DNA form, the CDR3 reads TGTGCCAGCAGTTACTCGCGGGGAATGGTGATTTCACCCCTCCACTTT. Encoded protein: CASSYSRGMVISPLHF.

The count of this clonotype is one. The CDR3 end shows no conserved phenylalanine or tryptophan, and so a read error is likely. The chain is built from TRBV5-4 and TRBJ2-1, with 8 bases matching TRBD2. The CDR3 is 12 amino acids. The germline V gene has CDR1 SGHNT and CDR2 YYREEE (reference sequence). Unmatched junction bases numbered 3, after V lost 4 bases and J lost 9 bases. The CDR3 region is CASSSGSGEQFL. The CDR3 nucleotides read TGTGCCAGCAGCAGCGGGAGCGGTGAGCAGTTCTTA.

This clonotype has a count of ten or more. The J gene is TRBJ2-2, the V gene TRBV6-6, with 8 bases identical to TRBD1. CDR1 MNHNY and CDR2 SVGAGI come from the germline V gene (reference sequence). The CDR3 runs 15 residues. Germline trimming cut 6 bases from V and 5 bases from J; bases unmatched to any gene: 8. The CDR3 DNA sequence: TGTGCCAGCAGCCCAGACAGGGGAAGAACCGGGGAGCTGTTTTTT. Translated: CASSPDRGRTGELFF.

A note on this clonotype: The CDR3 carries no conserved terminal phenylalanine or tryptophan, so it likely arises from a read error. The genes are TRBV6-5 and TRBJ2-7; no reliable D call. CDR3 length: 12 amino acids. Looked up from germline, CDR1 is MNHEY and CDR2 is SVGAGI. The V end was cut by 2 bases, the J end by 3 bases, with 5 bases between. The DNA of the CDR3 is TGTGCCAGCAGTTACAAAGGCTACGAGCAGTACTTA. It translates to CASSYKGYEQYL.

The J gene is TRBJ2-3, the V gene TRBV11-2; D remains unclear. V lost 1 base and J lost 4, with 6 bases in between. CDR3 length: 13 amino acids. CDR1 and CDR2 from the germline V gene are SGHAT and FQNNGV. CDR3 loop: CASSLGVADTQYF. CDR3 sequence (DNA): TGTGCCAGCAGCTTAGGGGTTGCAGATACGCAGTATTTT.

This clonotype was counted between two and nine times. This sequence joins TRBV7-6 and TRBJ2-7, with 14 nucleotides matching TRBD2. The CDR3 runs to 16 residues. CDR1 and CDR2 (germline): SGHVS, FNYEAQ. The J segment lost 5 bases and the V segment lost 5 bases, leaving 8 bases of the junction unmatched. CDR3 in amino acids: CASSQGTSGSTHEQYF. The CDR3 nucleotides read TGTGCCAGCAGCCAAGGGACTAGCGGGAGTACCCACGAGCAGTACTTC.

This chain connects TRBV6-2 or TRBV6-3 to TRBJ2-3; 10 nucleotides line up with TRBD1. The CDR3 consists of 17 residues. Trimming took 6 bases from V and 5 from J; bases not matched to a gene: 14. Per the germline V gene, CDR1 is MNHEY and CDR2 is SVGEGT. The CDR3 coding sequence is TGTGCCAGCAGCACTAAATCCGGGACAGGGGTCGAAGATACGCAGTATTTT. This gives the protein CASSTKSGTGVEDTQYF.

The chain combines TRBV6-1 with TRBJ1-1; 7 bases map to TRBD1. V lost 7 bases to trimming and J lost 10 bases; unmatched junction nucleotides: 12. CDR3 length: 13 amino acids. Germline loops: CDR1 MNHNS, CDR2 SASEGT. For the CDR3, the DNA is TGTGCCAGCATGTCAGGGGGAGGGTTGGTAGCTTTCTTT. Protein product: CASMSGGGLVAFF.

This clonotype was picked up a small number of times. The chain recombines TRBV27 with TRBJ2-7, with D possibly matching TRBD2 (6 bases). With 2 bases removed from V and 3 bases from J, the gap between germline ends came to 17 bases. The CDR3 runs to 16 residues. Germline CDR1 reads MNHEY; CDR2 reads SMNVEV (reference sequence). This CDR3 reads CASSLHLREPNYEQYF. The CDR3 DNA sequence: TGTGCCAGCAGTTTACACCTCCGGGAGCCGAACTACGAGCAGTACTTC.

This clonotype showed up just a few times. This chain uses TRBV7-9 with TRBJ1-1; TRBD1 aligns across 8 bases. The CDR3 contains 15 residues. With V trimmed by 5 bases and J by 0 bases, 5 bases remained unmatched. From germline, CDR1 is SEHNR and CDR2 FQNEAQ (reference sequence). The CDR3 reads CASSTQGQVNTEAFF. The CDR3, as DNA: TGTGCCAGCAGCACCCAGGGACAGGTGAACACTGAAGCTTTCTTT. Full variable domain (missing parts from reference TRBV7-9 and TRBJ1-1): DTGVSQNPRHKITKRGQNVTFRCDPISEHNRLYWYRQTLGQGPEFLTYFQNEAQLEKSRLLSDRFSAERPKGSFSTLEIQRTEQGDSAMYLCASSTQGQVNTEAFFGQGTRLTVV.

This clonotype was detected many times. This rearrangement joins TRBV7-6 to TRBJ1-4; D not resolved. This CDR3 is built from 15 residues. Germline CDR1 SGHVS, CDR2 FNYEAQ. The V end was cut by 5 bases, the J end by 8 bases, with 18 bases between. The CDR3 sequence: CASSPYGLKDEKLFF. In DNA form, the CDR3 reads TGTGCCAGCAGCCCCTATGGGCTCAAGGACGAAAAACTGTTTTTT.